This T cell receptor beta chain was identified in a study of T cells in Graves' hyperthyroidism and ophthalmopathy. V lost 7 bases and J lost 6, with 11 bases in between. The germline V gene encodes CDR1 KGHSH and CDR2 LQKENI. The CDR3 runs to 12 residues. Findings and limits, study-wide: Blood also carried most thyroid clonotypes expanded above 0.001. Ophthalmopathy, as predicted by the model, came a median around 6.7 months after the prediction.

Amplified TCR beta CDR3 regions came from RNA transcripts. The HTBI primer set served for first-round RT-PCR of the TCR CDR3. Each CDR3 protein gets one entry after TCRdb re-called the multiplex PCR reads with MiXCR. Among approximately 570,000 distinct CDR3 sequences, about 20% were seen once, and the ten largest hold around 50%. Disease duration was under 3 months in the ophthalmopathy patients, who also had a Clinical Activity Score of at least 3 and a NOSPECS grade of at least 4. Diagnosis relied on clinical symptoms, serum thyroxine and TRAb, thyroid ultrasound and orbital computed tomography. This clonotype was observed a single time. Its antigen is unidentified.

The sequenced sample consisted of blood. The sequence was collected from a man aged 40-55 years with Graves' ophthalmopathy. The chain is built from TRBV18 and TRBJ2-3; the D gene is possibly TRBD2 (6 bases). In DNA, the CDR3 is TGTGCCAGCTGCCAGGAGGGGGATACGCAGTATTTT. Protein product: CASCQEGDTQYF.